These 12 T cell receptor beta chains originate from one sample sequenced in a study of blood T cells in healthy people across ages. A second PCR of roughly 7 to 11 cycles used a sample-barcoded 5' primer and a J-beta primer mix. TCRdb independently ran MiXCR on the 5' RACE reads; one entry per CDR3 protein. The table has about 800,000 distinct CDR3 sequences, 58% seen once. Sample: blood. These TCRs come from a man aged 25 to 40 in good health.

This chain connects TRBV7-9 to TRBJ1-5; maybe TRBD1 (5 bases). The CDR3 has 13 residues. V lost 1 base to trimming and J lost 12 bases, with 13 bases between them. Germline values: CDR1 SEHNR, CDR2 FQNEAQ (reference sequence). CDR3 amino acids: CASSLDSGGGQHF. The CDR3 DNA sequence: TGTGCCAGCAGCTTAGATAGCGGGGGGGGCCAGCATTTT.

This clonotype was found a few times. This sequence joins TRBV7-9 and TRBJ1-3; weak D call: TRBD1 (5 bases). The germline V gene has CDR1 SEHNR and CDR2 FQNEAQ (reference sequence). Trimming took 5 bases from V and 2 from J, leaving 10 bases between them. The CDR3 covers 14 residues. The CDR3 spells CASSPGSAGNTIYF. CDR3 bases: TGTGCCAGCAGCCCAGGGTCAGCTGGAAACACCATATATTTT.

The chain uses TRBV4-3 and TRBJ2-7; perhaps TRBD2 as D (6 bases). The V gene lost 0 bases and the J gene lost 5 bases, with 11 bases spanning the gap. The germline V gene has CDR1 LGHNA and CDR2 YSLEER. The CDR3 totals 14 residues. CDR3 sequence: CASSQDRGLDEQYF. The CDR3, as DNA: TGCGCCAGCAGCCAAGACCGGGGACTTGACGAGCAGTACTTC.

The gene calls are TRBV29-1 and TRBJ1-4; TRBD1 matches at 10 bases. Looked up from germline, CDR1 is SQVTM and CDR2 is ANQGSEA. The J segment lost 6 bases and the V segment lost 5 bases, leaving 3 bases of the junction unmatched. This CDR3 comprises 13 residues. The CDR3 reads CSVSGTGDEKLFF. In DNA, the CDR3 is TGCAGCGTTAGCGGGACAGGGGATGAAAAACTGTTTTTT.

V and J are TRBV29-1 and TRBJ2-5; 12 bases map to TRBD2. The CDR3 length is 17 residues. Unmatched junction bases numbered 16, after V lost 6 bases and J lost 5 bases. CDR1 is SQVTM, CDR2 ANQGSEA, per germline. The CDR3 sequence: CSVLKPSSGRARETQYF. The CDR3 bases are TGCAGCGTCCTAAAACCCTCTAGCGGGAGGGCGCGGGAGACCCAGTACTTC. Drawing the rest from reference TRBV29-1 and TRBJ2-5, the complete variable domain is SAVISQKPSRDICQRGTSLTIQCQVDSQVTMMFWYRQQPGQSLTLIATANQGSEATYESGFVIDKFPISRPNLTFSTLTVSNMSPEDSSIYLCSVLKPSSGRARETQYFGPGTRLLVL.

This clonotype was counted between two and nine times. The V and J genes are TRBV4-3 and TRBJ2-3, with D maybe TRBD2 (5 bases). V gave up 0 bases and J gave up 3 bases, with 13 bases separating them. In germline, CDR1 is LGHNA, CDR2 YSLEER. The CDR3 sequence is 16 residues long. The CDR3, as DNA: TGCGCCAGCAGCCAAGACCTGAGGGATCGTACAGATACGCAGTATTTT. This codes for CASSQDLRDRTDTQYF.

This clonotype was picked up one time. This chain joins TRBV20-1 and TRBJ2-5; TRBD2 might be the D (5 bases). Germline lookup yields CDR1 DFQATT and CDR2 SNEGSKA (reference sequence). The V and J ends lost 4 bases and 0 bases respectively, with 6 bases between them. The CDR3 extends over 12 amino acids. The CDR3 DNA sequence: TGCAGTGCTACCGGGAACCAAGAGACCCAGTACTTC. Translating it yields CSATGNQETQYF.

The chain recombines TRBV10-3 with TRBJ2-6; D assignment may be TRBD1 or TRBD2 (6 bases each). CDR1 and CDR2 (germline): ENHRY, SYGVKD. The CDR3 sequence is 19 residues long. V gave up 8 bases and J gave up 2 bases, with 25 bases separating them. CDR3 protein: CAILGTLPGANPGANVLTF. The CDR3 DNA follows: TGTGCCATCCTTGGAACGTTACCGGGGGCAAATCCTGGGGCCAACGTCCTGACTTTC.

This CDR3 reads CSAPETSNEQFF. The CDR3 coding sequence is TGCAGTGCTCCAGAAACTAGCAATGAGCAGTTCTTC. The V and J genes are TRBV20-1 and TRBJ2-1, with D possibly being TRBD2 (5 bases). Trimming took off 5 bases at V and 6 bases at J, with 11 bases between the two ends. CDR1 and CDR2 from the germline V gene are DFQATT and SNEGSKA (reference sequence). The CDR3 is 12 residues long.

This chain joins TRBV11-2 and TRBJ1-4; D unclear. V was clipped by 5 bases and J by 0 bases, with 13 bases between them. This CDR3 contains 16 residues. Germline values: CDR1 SGHAT, CDR2 FQNNGV. As DNA, the CDR3 is TGTGCCAGCAGCGGTCAGGTGGACGCAACTAATGAAAAACTGTTTTTT. Its translation: CASSGQVDATNEKLFF.

The chain joins TRBV4-3 to TRBJ2-7, with D perhaps matching TRBD2 (6 bases). Between the trimmed V and J ends, which lost 2 bases and 4 bases, there was a span of 15 bases. Germline V gene sequence: CDR1 LGHNA, CDR2 YSLEER. The CDR3 consists of 15 residues. CDR3 in DNA: TGCGCCAGCAGCCAACATCCCGGCGGGGCATACGAGCAGTACTTC. Protein product: CASSQHPGGAYEQYF.

The chain uses TRBV6-2 or TRBV6-3 and TRBJ1-2; D is unclear. CDR3 length: 15 amino acids. V gave up 0 bases and J gave up 4 bases, with 12 bases separating them. The germline V gene encodes CDR1 MNHEY and CDR2 SVGEGT. CDR3 loop: CASSYSLQDLYGYTF. In DNA form, the CDR3 reads TGTGCCAGCAGTTACTCATTGCAGGACCTCTATGGCTACACCTTC.